A selection of T cell receptor beta chains follows, all from one sample in a study of T cells in localized non-small cell lung cancer. Generated by immunoSEQ multiplex PCR, the TCRdb table keeps only in-frame clones and is missing some. The table shows around 8,000 clones, with approximately 93% occurring only once. The sample was peripheral blood, taken before any cancer treatment. All receptors come from a woman aged 40-69 years with stage I lung adenocarcinoma. The CDR3 runs from the conserved cysteine through the conserved F or W. Each record gives: CDR3 DNA, CDR3 protein, clone size, V gene, D gene, J gene. D genes are given only for firm matches. Size tells how often a clone was seen (once, few, many) or the class of an expanded clone, and some rows leave it out.

CDR3nt: TGTGCCAGTAGTTCAGGGCGGGACACCGGGGAGCTGTTTTTT
CDR3aa: CASSSGRDTGELFF
abundance: few
v_gene: TRBV19
d_gene: NA
j_gene: TRBJ2-2

CDR3nt: TGTGCCAGCAGACCCGGGACAGGGGTGGGCTACACCTTC
CDR3aa: CASRPGTGVGYTF
abundance: few
v_gene: TRBV5-4
d_gene: TRBD1
j_gene: TRBJ1-2

CDR3nt: TGTGCCATCAGTGAGGTCGGAGATACGCAGTATTTT
CDR3aa: CAISEVGDTQYF
abundance: few
v_gene: TRBV10-3
d_gene: NA
j_gene: TRBJ2-3

CDR3nt: TGTGCCAGCAGTGACTCTAGCGGGGGGGCCACAGATACGCAGTATTTT
CDR3aa: CASSDSSGGATDTQYF
abundance: NA
v_gene: TRBV6-4
d_gene: TRBD2
j_gene: TRBJ2-3

CDR3nt: TGTGCCAGCAGTCATGACAGGATCTCCTACGAGCAGTACTTC
CDR3aa: CASSHDRISYEQYF
abundance: once
v_gene: TRBV6-5
d_gene: NA
j_gene: TRBJ2-7

CDR3nt: TGTGCCAGCAAACGGGGGGTCCTCTACGAGCAGTACTTC
CDR3aa: CASKRGVLYEQYF
abundance: NA
v_gene: TRBV2
d_gene: TRBD2
j_gene: TRBJ2-7

CDR3nt: TGCGCCAGCAGCTTGCCAGGGGTGCTCTATGGCTACACCTTC
CDR3aa: CASSLPGVLYGYTF
abundance: NA
v_gene: TRBV5-1
d_gene: NA
j_gene: TRBJ1-2

CDR3nt: TGTGCCAGCAGCTTCGGGTTCAGGGGGTACGAGCAGTACTTC
CDR3aa: CASSFGFRGYEQYF
abundance: NA
v_gene: TRBV5-6
d_gene: TRBD1
j_gene: TRBJ2-7

CDR3nt: TGTGCCAGCAGCTTAAGTTCCGACACTGAAGCTTTCTTT
CDR3aa: CASSLSSDTEAFF
abundance: NA
v_gene: TRBV7-9
d_gene: NA
j_gene: TRBJ1-1

CDR3nt: TGCGCCAGCAGCCTTACAGGGGGCGAAAACATTCAGTACTTC
CDR3aa: CASSLTGGENIQYF
abundance: NA
v_gene: TRBV5-1
d_gene: TRBD1
j_gene: TRBJ2-4

CDR3nt: TGTGCCAGCAATAGCCAGGGGACCTACGAGCAGTACTTC
CDR3aa: CASNSQGTYEQYF
abundance: NA
v_gene: TRBV25-1
d_gene: NA
j_gene: TRBJ2-7

CDR3nt: TGCGCCAGCAGCTTGGCCATAGGACTGGACTGGACTGACAATGAGCAGTTCTTC
CDR3aa: CASSLAIGLDWTDNEQFF
abundance: NA
v_gene: TRBV5-1
d_gene: NA
j_gene: TRBJ2-1

CDR3nt: TGTGCCAGCAGTTACTCGCCGACCGGGAACACTGAAGCTTTCTTT
CDR3aa: CASSYSPTGNTEAFF
abundance: NA
v_gene: TRBV6-5
d_gene: NA
j_gene: TRBJ1-1

CDR3nt: TGTGCCAGCAGTTACGGGGGTGGCACTAATGAAAAACTGTTTTTT
CDR3aa: CASSYGGGTNEKLFF
abundance: NA
v_gene: TRBV6-5
d_gene: NA
j_gene: TRBJ1-4

CDR3nt: TGTGCCAGCAGCGTAGGCCGGAGTTACAATGAGCAGTTCTTC
CDR3aa: CASSVGRSYNEQFF
abundance: NA
v_gene: TRBV9
d_gene: NA
j_gene: TRBJ2-1

CDR3nt: TGTGCCAGCAGCTCCCGGAGGGCTAGCGGGAACCTCCAAGAGACCCAGTACTTC
CDR3aa: CASSSRRASGNLQETQYF
abundance: NA
v_gene: TRBV7-8
d_gene: TRBD2
j_gene: TRBJ2-5

CDR3nt: TGTGCCAGCAGTGAAGTTGCGGGGGGGCCTTATACCGGGGAGCTGTTTTTT
CDR3aa: CASSEVAGGPYTGELFF
abundance: NA
v_gene: TRBV6-1
d_gene: TRBD2
j_gene: TRBJ2-2

CDR3nt: TGTGCCAGCAGGTTAGCGGGAGAGGGGAATGAGCAGTTCTTC
CDR3aa: CASRLAGEGNEQFF
abundance: NA
v_gene: TRBV6-6
d_gene: TRBD2
j_gene: TRBJ2-1

CDR3nt: TGCGCCAGCAGCAACCCCGGGACGAGTACCTACAATGAGCAGTTCTTC
CDR3aa: CASSNPGTSTYNEQFF
abundance: NA
v_gene: TRBV5-1
d_gene: NA
j_gene: TRBJ2-1

CDR3nt: TGCAGCGTTGAGAGACTAGCGGGGGCAAACAATGAGCAGTTCTTC
CDR3aa: CSVERLAGANNEQFF
abundance: NA
v_gene: TRBV29-1
d_gene: TRBD2
j_gene: TRBJ2-1

CDR3nt: TGCGCCAGCAGCCAAGGGAGATTGGATGAGCAGTTCTTC
CDR3aa: CASSQGRLDEQFF
abundance: NA
v_gene: TRBV4-1
d_gene: NA
j_gene: TRBJ2-1

CDR3nt: TGTGCCAGCAGCTTACGGGACGTTCTGACGTATAGCAATCAGCCCCAGCATTTT
CDR3aa: CASSLRDVLTYSNQPQHF
abundance: NA
v_gene: TRBV5-5
d_gene: NA
j_gene: TRBJ1-5

CDR3nt: TGCGCCAGCAGCCAAGAAACATCGGCTAGCGGGAGCAGGTCCTACAATGAGCAGTTCTTC
CDR3aa: CASSQETSASGSRSYNEQFF
abundance: NA
v_gene: TRBV4-1
d_gene: TRBD2
j_gene: TRBJ2-1

CDR3nt: TGTGCCAGTAGGGACAGGGAGAACTATGGCTACACCTTC
CDR3aa: CASRDRENYGYTF
abundance: NA
v_gene: TRBV19
d_gene: TRBD1
j_gene: TRBJ1-2

CDR3nt: TGTGCCAGCAGTTATCAAGGGGCTCAAGGCACTGAAGCTTTCTTT
CDR3aa: CASSYQGAQGTEAFF
abundance: NA
v_gene: TRBV6-5
d_gene: NA
j_gene: TRBJ1-1

CDR3nt: TGTGCCAGCAGCGTAGGGCACGCGAACACCGGGGAGCTGTTTTTT
CDR3aa: CASSVGHANTGELFF
abundance: NA
v_gene: TRBV9
d_gene: NA
j_gene: TRBJ2-2

CDR3nt: TGTGCCAGCACCCAGGGAGCGGGAGGCCCCTACAATGAGCAGTTCTTC
CDR3aa: CASTQGAGGPYNEQFF
abundance: NA
v_gene: TRBV5-4
d_gene: TRBD2
j_gene: TRBJ2-1

CDR3nt: TGTGCCAGCAGCTTAAGGCGGAGAGGAGAGACCCAGTACTTC
CDR3aa: CASSLRRRGETQYF
abundance: NA
v_gene: TRBV7-2
d_gene: NA
j_gene: TRBJ2-5

CDR3nt: TGTGCCATCAACGCAGGGGGCAATTCACCCCTCCACTTT
CDR3aa: CAINAGGNSPLHF
abundance: NA
v_gene: TRBV10-3
d_gene: TRBD1
j_gene: TRBJ1-6

CDR3nt: TGTGCCAGCAGCAAAGGGGGGACCTCTTCCTACGAGCAGTACTTC
CDR3aa: CASSKGGTSSYEQYF
abundance: NA
v_gene: TRBV9
d_gene: NA
j_gene: TRBJ2-7

CDR3nt: TGTGCCAGCAGCTTGGAGGGGGGTGGCTACACCTTC
CDR3aa: CASSLEGGGYTF
abundance: NA
v_gene: TRBV5-4
d_gene: NA
j_gene: TRBJ1-2

CDR3nt: TGCAGCGCCGTGCGGGGATGGGCCTCCCCACAAGCTTTCTTT
CDR3aa: CSAVRGWASPQAFF
abundance: NA
v_gene: TRBV29-1
d_gene: NA
j_gene: TRBJ1-1

CDR3nt: TGTGCCAGCAGCGACCGGACAGGGCTGATTCAAGTCCTGACTTTC
CDR3aa: CASSDRTGLIQVLTF
abundance: NA
v_gene: TRBV5-5
d_gene: TRBD1
j_gene: TRBJ2-6

CDR3nt: TGTGCCAGTAGTGACAGAAGCTCTGGGGCCAACGTCCTGACTTTC
CDR3aa: CASSDRSSGANVLTF
abundance: NA
v_gene: TRBV19
d_gene: NA
j_gene: TRBJ2-6

CDR3nt: TGTGGGCTACAGGGGGGAGAGACCCAGTACTTC
CDR3aa: CGLQGGETQYF
abundance: NA
v_gene: TRBV30
d_gene: TRBD1
j_gene: TRBJ2-5

CDR3nt: TGTGCCAGCAGCCCTCAACAGGGGGCAACTAATGAAAAACTGTTTTTT
CDR3aa: CASSPQQGATNEKLFF
abundance: once
v_gene: TRBV4-2
d_gene: TRBD1
j_gene: TRBJ1-4

CDR3nt: TGTGCCAGCAGCGCGACTAGCGGTTTAGCCAAAAACATTCAGTACTTC
CDR3aa: CASSATSGLAKNIQYF
abundance: NA
v_gene: TRBV9
d_gene: TRBD2
j_gene: TRBJ2-4

CDR3nt: TGTGCCAGCAGAGCGGGACAGTCGGTTGACTACGAGCAGTACTTC
CDR3aa: CASRAGQSVDYEQYF
abundance: NA
v_gene: TRBV6-1
d_gene: NA
j_gene: TRBJ2-7

CDR3nt: TGCGCCAGCAGCCAAGATCTGAGACAGGGTAACGAGCAGTACTTC
CDR3aa: CASSQDLRQGNEQYF
abundance: NA
v_gene: TRBV4-1
d_gene: TRBD1
j_gene: TRBJ2-7

CDR3nt: TGTGCCAGCAGCTTAGATGGTCGTGGGCGAACTGAAGCTTTCTTT
CDR3aa: CASSLDGRGRTEAFF
abundance: medium-sized
v_gene: TRBV11-2
d_gene: NA
j_gene: TRBJ1-1

CDR3nt: TGTGCCAGTAGTATAGTGGGCAGGGATGCTCAGCCCCAGCATTTT
CDR3aa: CASSIVGRDAQPQHF
abundance: NA
v_gene: TRBV19
d_gene: NA
j_gene: TRBJ1-5

CDR3nt: TGTGCCAGCAGTGACAGGGGGATTGACAATCAGCCCCAGCATTTT
CDR3aa: CASSDRGIDNQPQHF
abundance: NA
v_gene: TRBV2
d_gene: TRBD1
j_gene: TRBJ1-5

CDR3nt: TGCGCCAGCAGCCCTAGACAGGGAACGACCTACGAGCAGTACTTC
CDR3aa: CASSPRQGTTYEQYF
abundance: NA
v_gene: TRBV5-1
d_gene: TRBD1
j_gene: TRBJ2-7

CDR3nt: TGCGCCAGCAGCACCTCGACCCCCCAGGACGGCTACACCTTC
CDR3aa: CASSTSTPQDGYTF
abundance: NA
v_gene: TRBV5-1
d_gene: NA
j_gene: TRBJ1-2

CDR3nt: TGCGCCAGCAGCGGACGGACAGGCCCCGGGAACACCGGGGAGCTGTTTTTT
CDR3aa: CASSGRTGPGNTGELFF
abundance: NA
v_gene: TRBV5-1
d_gene: TRBD1
j_gene: TRBJ2-2

CDR3nt: TGTGCCAGCAGCTTCACGGAGAACACTGAAGCTTTCTTT
CDR3aa: CASSFTENTEAFF
abundance: NA
v_gene: TRBV7-9
d_gene: NA
j_gene: TRBJ1-1

CDR3nt: TGCAGCGCCAAATCCTTCCAAGAGACCCAGTACTTC
CDR3aa: CSAKSFQETQYF
abundance: NA
v_gene: TRBV29-1
d_gene: NA
j_gene: TRBJ2-5

CDR3nt: TGTGCCAGCAGCTTAGCGGGCCTGGCGGGGGCCCCTTACAATGAGCAGTTCTTC
CDR3aa: CASSLAGLAGAPYNEQFF
abundance: NA
v_gene: TRBV7-8
d_gene: NA
j_gene: TRBJ2-1